This is a list of T cell receptor beta chains from one sample in a study of blood T cells in healthy people across ages. TCRdb reanalysed the 5' RACE reads using MiXCR and keeps one entry per CDR3 protein. The data show roughly 650,000 distinct CDR3 sequences, roughly 30% seen once. Sample: blood. The receptors come from a woman over 75 in good health. CDR3s include the opening cysteine and the closing phenylalanine or tryptophan. Each record gives: D gene, clone size, J gene, CDR3 length, V gene, CDR3 DNA, CDR3 protein. The D gene is left open where the match is weak. Clone size is not always given. Where it is, it says once, few, many or a class for expanded clones.

>-|many|TRBJ1-4|11|TRBV29-1
TGCAGCGTTGAGCACGGGGGAAAACTGTTTTTT
CSVEHGGKLFF
>-|-|TRBJ1-5|14|TRBV9
TGTGCCAGCAGTTACATTAAAGGGCAACAGCCCCAGCATTTT
CASSYIKGQQPQHF
>-|-|TRBJ2-1|14|TRBV6-4
TGTGCCAGCAGTGAATCGGGGCCGGGCAATAAGCAGTTCTTC
CASSESGPGNKQFF
>TRBD2|many|TRBJ2-1|18|TRBV11-3
TGTGCCAGCAGCTTAGGGCTAGCGGGGGGGTCTTCAGTCGAGGAGCAGTTCTTC
CASSLGLAGGSSVEEQFF
>-|few|TRBJ2-4|18|TRBV19
TGTGCCAGTAGGGGGGTGTTGGAGAGTTTCCCGCCGGGGAACATTCAGTACTTC
CASRGVLESFPPGNIQYF
>-|many|TRBJ1-2|14|TRBV9
TGTGCCAGCAGCCCCTCGGGACACTTCTATGGCTACACCTTC
CASSPSGHFYGYTF
>TRBD1|-|TRBJ1-2|14|TRBV18
TGTGCCAGCTCACCACCCGACAGGGAGTATGGCTACACCTTC
CASSPPDREYGYTF
>TRBD2|many|TRBJ2-3|16|TRBV7-9
TGTGCCAGCAGCCCTCTTAGCGGGGAAATCACAGATACGCAGTATTTT
CASSPLSGEITDTQYF
>TRBD2|many|TRBJ2-3|16|TRBV9
TGTGCCAGCAGCGTAGTACTAGCGGGAGGCACAGATACGCAGTATTTT
CASSVVLAGGTDTQYF
>-|-|TRBJ1-2|14|TRBV5-1
TGCGCCAGCAGCGGAACCAGGGCTAACTATGGCTACACCTTC
CASSGTRANYGYTF
>TRBD2|-|TRBJ2-1|16|TRBV7-3
TGTGCCAGCAGCTTGAGGACTAGCGGGGGAGACAATGAGCAGTTCTTC
CASSLRTSGGDNEQFF
>-|-|TRBJ1-3|18|TRBV7-2
TGTGCCAGCAGCTTTGGAAGAGCAGGGTCCTCCTCTGGAAACACCATATATTTT
CASSFGRAGSSSGNTIYF
>-|-|TRBJ1-1|13|TRBV30
TGTGCCTGGAGTGTATTGGGTTCGGGCGAAGCTTTCTTT
CAWSVLGSGEAFF
>-|-|TRBJ1-5|20|TRBV20-1
TGCAGTGCTAGAGATAGGGGACTGGTGTCTGTGAGGAACAGCAATCAGCCCCAGCATTTT
CSARDRGLVSVRNSNQPQHF
>-|many|TRBJ2-5|14|TRBV30
TGTGCCTGGAGGAAAAGTGGGGCCAGGGAGACCCAGTACTTC
CAWRKSGARETQYF
>-|-|TRBJ2-2|16|TRBV5-1
TGCGCCAGCAGCTTACCGGGGGCCCTAAACACCGGGGAGCTGTTTTTT
CASSLPGALNTGELFF
>-|many|TRBJ1-5|15|TRBV2
TGTGCCAGCAGTGAAGCGCTGGGCAGGGCACAGCCCCAGCATTTT
CASSEALGRAQPQHF
>-|many|TRBJ2-1|14|TRBV3-1
TGTGCCAGCCTACTCGGGGGAAGTTCGGGTGAGCAGTTCTTC
CASLLGGSSGEQFF
>-|many|TRBJ1-1|15|TRBV15
TGTGCCACCAGCAGAGATCGGACAGAGGGGACTGAAGCTTTCTTT
CATSRDRTEGTEAFF
>-|-|TRBJ2-3|14|TRBV27
TGTGCCAGCAGAGCTCCGGGACCCCCCGATACGCAGTATTTT
CASRAPGPPDTQYF
>-|-|TRBJ1-6|19|TRBV29-1
TGCAGCGTTGAAGTCGGGGTCCAGGAGGAGAGCTCCTATAATTCACCCCTCCACTTT
CSVEVGVQEESSYNSPLHF
>-|-|TRBJ1-1|11|TRBV28
TGTGCCAGCAATTTAAACACTGAAGCTTTCTTT
CASNLNTEAFF
>-|few|TRBJ1-3|16|TRBV6-1
TGTGCCAGCAATCCGGGACCCCACCCGTCTGGAAACACCATATATTTT
CASNPGPHPSGNTIYF
>-|-|TRBJ2-1|14|TRBV7-2
TGTGCCACCGCCGAAACCTACCAGGCGGGTGAGCAGTTCTTC
CATAETYQAGEQFF
>TRBD1|-|TRBJ1-6|14|TRBV6-1
TGTGCCAGCAGGTCGGACAGGGAAGGTTCACCCCTCCACTTT
CASRSDREGSPLHF
>TRBD2|many|TRBJ2-7|13|TRBV20-1
TGCAGTGCCAACGGGGGGGGTGGATACGAGCAGTACTTC
CSANGGGGYEQYF
>TRBD2|-|TRBJ2-7|13|TRBV12-3/TRBV12-4
TGTGCCAGCAGTGGACACGGGAGGGGTGAGCAGTACTTC
CASSGHGRGEQYF
>TRBD1|-|TRBJ1-2|18|TRBV15
TGTGCCACCAGCAGCGGCCCGGGTCCCGGGACAGCCAATTATGGCTACACCTTC
CATSSGPGPGTANYGYTF
>-|many|TRBJ2-2|12|TRBV7-9
TGTGCGCCAGGAGGGGACACCGGGGAGCTGTTTTTT
CAPGGDTGELFF
>-|many|TRBJ1-5|13|TRBV11-2
TGTGCCAGCAGCTTATCTGAGGGCAAACCCCAGCATTTT
CASSLSEGKPQHF
>-|-|TRBJ2-1|13|TRBV7-2
TGTGCCAGCACCCAGAACTCCTACAATGAGCAGTTCTTC
CASTQNSYNEQFF
>-|-|TRBJ2-5|15|TRBV20-1
TGCAGTACTAGAGGGGGTGGGACATCCCTTTATGAGCAGTACTTT
CSTRGGGTSLYEQYF
>-|many|TRBJ2-5|13|TRBV10-3
TGTGCCATCAGTGGAGGGGGTGGGGAGACCCAGTACTTC
CAISGGGGETQYF
>TRBD1|-|TRBJ2-7|13|TRBV4-1
TGCGCCAGCAGCCAGATTACAGGGGTGGAGCAGTACTTC
CASSQITGVEQYF
>-|-|TRBJ2-1|15|TRBV30
TGTGCCTGGAGTCCAAATCGGGGGGCCCTCAATGAGCAGTTCTTC
CAWSPNRGALNEQFF
>-|-|TRBJ2-5|14|TRBV11-2
TGTGCCAGCAGCTTCTTGGCCGCACAAGAGGCCCAGTACTTC
CASSFLAAQEAQYF